What follows are 20 T cell receptor beta chains derived from one specimen sequenced in a study of shared clonotypes between healthy human individuals. Libraries were prepared by immunoSEQ multiplex PCR; TCRdb keeps only in-frame clonotypes and omits some of them. Of roughly 1,000,000 clones in the sample, 75% to 80% are singletons; the top ten hold around 0.61%. The sample comprised memory CD4+ T cells from PBMCs. The subset denotes: CD45RA-negative fraction. These receptors were taken from a young man in good health. Some clones in this sample may be carry-over from other donors' samples.

Concerning this clone: The sample contains more than one DNA sequence encoding this CDR3. The chain carries TRBV7-2 and TRBJ2-3; the D is unclear. The V end was cut by 1 base, the J end by 0 bases, with 8 bases between. In germline, CDR1 is SGHTA, CDR2 FQGNSA. The CDR3 spans 15 residues. In nucleotides, the CDR3 is TGTGCCAGCAGCTTAGGACTCCCTAGCACAGATACGCAGTATTTT. Its protein is CASSLGLPSTDTQYF.

This clone has only a few counts. This chain connects TRBV14 to TRBJ2-1, with 8 positions matching TRBD2. J gave up 4 bases and V 4 bases, and 9 bases lay outside the gene matches. The CDR3 extends over 16 amino acids. CDR1 SGHDN and CDR2 FVKESK come from the germline V gene. CDR3 amino acids: CASSRTAGGKYNEQFF. CDR3 bases: TGTGCCAGCAGCCGTACGGCGGGAGGTAAATACAATGAGCAGTTCTTC.

The chain couples TRBV30 to TRBJ2-1; 8 nucleotides match TRBD2. This CDR3 has 15 amino acids. Germline lookup yields CDR1 GTSNPN and CDR2 SVGIG (reference sequence). The J segment lost 7 bases and the V segment lost 3 bases, leaving 11 bases of the junction unmatched. The CDR3, as DNA: TGTGCCTGGAGCTCCGGGAGGGCCGGGGGAAATGAGCAGTTCTTC. Encoded protein: CAWSSGRAGGNEQFF.

This clone appeared many times. This sequence joins TRBV19 and TRBJ1-1; D is unresolved. V lost 4 bases and J 4 bases, leaving 10 bases between the germline ends. CDR1 is LNHDA, CDR2 SQIVND, per germline (reference sequence). This CDR3 comprises 13 residues. CDR3 loop: CASSNDLGTEAFF. CDR3 DNA: TGTGCCAGTAGTAACGACCTAGGCACTGAAGCTTTCTTT. The full variable domain, completed using reference TRBV19 and TRBJ1-1, is DGGITQSPKYLFRKEGQNVTLSCEQNLNHDAMYWYRQDPGQGLRLIYYSQIVNDFQKGDIAEGYSVSREKKESFPLTVTSAQKNPTAFYLCASSNDLGTEAFFGQGTRLTVV.

CDR3 amino acids: CASSQDRDDEQYF. In DNA, the CDR3 is TGCGCCAGCAGCCAAGATCGGGACGACGAGCAGTACTTC. The V call is TRBV4-1, the J call TRBJ2-7; TRBD1 or TRBD2 may be the D gene (5 bases each). Germline V lookup: CDR1 MGHRA, CDR2 YSYEKL. The CDR3 spans 13 residues. V gave up 0 bases and J gave up 5 bases, with 8 bases separating them.

This clone was seen only a few times. The rearrangement joins TRBV29-1 to TRBJ1-1, with a weak D call TRBD1 (5 bases). The V end lost 5 bases, the J end lost 1 base, and 14 bases lay between the germline ends. The CDR3 length is 14 residues. The germline V gene has CDR1 SQVTM and CDR2 ANQGSEA. CDR3 coding DNA: TGCAGCGTTACCACAGGTTTCCCGAACACTGAAGCTTTCTTT. Translated: CSVTTGFPNTEAFF.

V usage is TRBV7-2 and J usage is TRBJ1-2; unclear D gene. This CDR3 has 17 amino acids. Looked up from germline, CDR1 is SGHTA and CDR2 is FQGNSA. V was pared by 1 base and J by 6 bases, with 21 bases between. CDR3 DNA: TGTGCCAGCAGCTTAGGTACCGGTGTTCCCCGAGTGGATGGCTACACCTTC. Amino acids: CASSLGTGVPRVDGYTF.

The J gene is TRBJ2-7, the V gene TRBV7-2; 8 bases map to TRBD1. V gave up 1 base and J gave up 4 bases; unmatched junction bases: 6. CDR3 length: 15 amino acids. CDR1 and CDR2 (germline): SGHTA, FQGNSA. The CDR3 DNA is TGTGCCAGCAGCTTAGGAGGACAGGGAGTGTACGAGCAGTACTTC. Translating it yields CASSLGGQGVYEQYF. Looking up the rest from reference TRBV7-2 and TRBJ2-7 gives the full variable domain: GAGVSQSPSNKVTEKGKDVELRCDPISGHTALYWYRQSLGQGLEFLIYFQGNSAPDKSGLPSDRFSAERTGGSVSTLTIQRTQQEDSAVYLCASSLGGQGVYEQYFGPGTRLTVT.

The chain combines TRBV30 with TRBJ2-1; 7 nucleotides match TRBD2. Germline V gene lookup returns CDR1 GTSNPN and CDR2 SVGIG (reference sequence). This CDR3 comprises 14 residues. V shed 6 bases and J 1 base; nucleotides not matched to a gene: 6. This CDR3 reads CACPLAASYNEQFF. The CDR3 nucleotides are TGTGCCTGCCCCCTAGCGGCTTCCTACAATGAGCAGTTCTTC.

The V and J genes are TRBV5-1 and TRBJ1-1; 7 bases are shared with TRBD1. From germline, CDR1 is SGHRS and CDR2 YFSETQ. With V trimmed by 1 base and J by 4 bases, 10 bases remained unmatched. The CDR3 extends over 16 amino acids. CDR3 protein: CASSLLTGVRGTEAFF. CDR3 coding DNA: TGCGCCAGCAGCTTGTTAACAGGGGTCCGCGGCACTGAAGCTTTCTTT.

This clone has only one observation. This may be a read error: a much more frequent sequence differs by one nucleotide. The chain combines TRBV11-2 with TRBJ2-3, with 9 nucleotides matching TRBD2. Germline V gives CDR1 SGHAT, CDR2 FQNNGV. This CDR3 has 18 residues. V lost 1 base and J lost 3; bases outside the gene matches: 11. CDR3 in DNA: TGTGCCAGCAGCTTAGTGAGTAGCGGGAGCTTCAATACAGATACGCAGTATTTT. Amino acids: CASSLVSSGSFNTDTQYF.

The V gene is TRBV28, the J gene TRBJ2-1, with D possibly being TRBD2 (7 bases). This CDR3 region has 15 residues. Trimming stripped 10 bases from V and 1 base from J, with 17 bases between. Per the germline V gene, CDR1 is MDHEN and CDR2 is SYDVKM. The DNA for the CDR3 is TGTGCCACCCTAGGGGGAGGGAGATCCTACAATGAGCAGTTCTTC. Translation gives CATLGGGRSYNEQFF. The full variable domain, completed using reference TRBV28 and TRBJ2-1, is DVKVTQSSRYLVKRTGEKVFLECVQDMDHENMFWYRQDPGLGLRLIYFSYDVKMKEKGDIPEGYSVSREKKERFSLILESASTNQTSMYLCATLGGGRSYNEQFFGPGTRLTVL.

The V call is TRBV27, the J call TRBJ2-5; D unresolved. V was trimmed by 5 bases and J by 0 bases, leaving 13 bases between them. Germline CDR1 reads MNHEY; CDR2 reads SMNVEV (reference sequence). This CDR3 contains 15 residues. The CDR3 is CASSPKGLYQETQYF. In nucleotides, the CDR3 is TGTGCCAGCAGTCCGAAGGGTTTGTACCAAGAGACCCAGTACTTC.

CDR3 protein: CASSPGQGALNEQFF. Here the CDR3 DNA reads TGTGCCAGCAGCCCAGGACAGGGGGCTTTGAATGAGCAGTTCTTC. This chain joins TRBV28 and TRBJ2-1; 11 bases are a match to TRBD1. Germline V CDR1 and CDR2: MDHEN, SYDVKM. CDR3 length equals 15 residues. With V trimmed by 6 bases and J by 7 bases, 8 bases remained unmatched.

V and J are TRBV29-1 and TRBJ1-4, with D perhaps TRBD1 (6 bases). This CDR3 comprises 13 residues. V was cut by 4 bases and J by 7 bases, with 13 bases left in between. The germline gives CDR1 SQVTM, CDR2 ANQGSEA. The CDR3: CSVALGQFEKLFF. CDR3 in DNA: TGCAGCGTTGCCCTCGGACAGTTTGAAAAACTGTTTTTT.

This sequence joins TRBV12-5 and TRBJ1-5, with D unresolved. The CDR3 runs to 11 residues. CDR1 is LGHNT and CDR2 is FRNRAP in the germline V gene. Trimming cost V 4 bases and J 9 bases, with 7 bases left between them. The CDR3 DNA is TGTGCTAGTGGTTCCGAGGGGCCCCAGCATTTT. It codes for CASGSEGPQHF.

The chain couples TRBV2 to TRBJ1-1; D uncertain. Germline V gene lookup returns CDR1 SNHLY and CDR2 FYNNEI. The CDR3 covers 13 residues. V dropped 5 bases and J dropped 1 base, with 8 bases sitting between them. CDR3 nucleotide sequence: TGTGCCAGCAGTAAACGGGAGAACACTGAAGCTTTCTTT. This gives the protein CASSKRENTEAFF.

Turning to this clone: This specimen includes other DNA sequences encoding the same CDR3. The chain is built from TRBV5-1 and TRBJ1-3; D not resolved. This CDR3 is built from 13 residues. The V and J ends lost 0 bases and 1 base respectively, with 2 bases between them. Looked up from germline, CDR1 is SGHRS and CDR2 is YFSETQ. In DNA, the CDR3 is TGCGCCAGCAGCTTGGGATCTGGAAACACCATATATTTT. It is translated as CASSLGSGNTIYF.

This clone has only one observation. The chain uses TRBV7-9 and TRBJ2-7; D is uncertain. The CDR3 extends over 12 amino acids. V lost 1 base and J lost 5, with 6 bases in between. Germline V gives CDR1 SEHNR, CDR2 FQNEAQ (reference sequence). CDR3 sequence: CASSLGMHEQYF. The CDR3 bases are TGTGCCAGCAGCTTAGGAATGCACGAGCAGTACTTC.

The genes are TRBV28 and TRBJ1-2; D is uncertain. The CDR3 length is 13 residues. V was pared by 1 base and J by 3 bases, with 6 bases between. Germline V CDR1 and CDR2: MDHEN, SYDVKM. The CDR3 protein is CASSLLGYYGYTF. The CDR3 DNA follows: TGTGCCAGCAGTTTATTAGGGTACTATGGCTACACCTTC.